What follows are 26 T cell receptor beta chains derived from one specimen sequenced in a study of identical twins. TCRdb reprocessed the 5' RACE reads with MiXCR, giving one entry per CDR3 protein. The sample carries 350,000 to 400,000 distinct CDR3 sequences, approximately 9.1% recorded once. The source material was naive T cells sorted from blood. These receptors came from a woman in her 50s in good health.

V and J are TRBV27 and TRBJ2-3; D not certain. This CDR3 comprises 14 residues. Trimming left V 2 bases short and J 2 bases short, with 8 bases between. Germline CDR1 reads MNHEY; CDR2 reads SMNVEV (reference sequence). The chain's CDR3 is CASSLERTTDTQYF. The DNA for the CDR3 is TGTGCCAGCAGTTTAGAGAGGACCACAGATACGCAGTATTTT.

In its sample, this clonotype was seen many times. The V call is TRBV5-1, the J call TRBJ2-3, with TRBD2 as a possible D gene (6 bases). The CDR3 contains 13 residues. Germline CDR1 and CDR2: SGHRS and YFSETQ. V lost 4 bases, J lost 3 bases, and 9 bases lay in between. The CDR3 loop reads CASSVAGTDTQYF. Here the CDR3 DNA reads TGCGCCAGCAGCGTTGCGGGGACAGATACGCAGTATTTT.

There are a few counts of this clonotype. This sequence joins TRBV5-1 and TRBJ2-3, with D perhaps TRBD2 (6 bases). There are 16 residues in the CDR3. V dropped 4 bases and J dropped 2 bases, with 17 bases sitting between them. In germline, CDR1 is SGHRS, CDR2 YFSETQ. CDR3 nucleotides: TGCGCCAGCAGCCCGGGGAGGACTACATCCACAGATACGCAGTATTTT. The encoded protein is CASSPGRTTSTDTQYF.

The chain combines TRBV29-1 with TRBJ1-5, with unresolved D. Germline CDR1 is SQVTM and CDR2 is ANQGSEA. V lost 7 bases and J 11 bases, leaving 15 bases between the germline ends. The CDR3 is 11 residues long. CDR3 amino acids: CSGRWASAQHF. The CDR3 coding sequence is TGCAGCGGGAGGTGGGCCTCGGCCCAGCATTTT.

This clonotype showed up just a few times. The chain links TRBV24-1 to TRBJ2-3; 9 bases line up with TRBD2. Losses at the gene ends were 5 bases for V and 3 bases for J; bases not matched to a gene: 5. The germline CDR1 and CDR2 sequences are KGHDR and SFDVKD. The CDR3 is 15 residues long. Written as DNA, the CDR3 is TGTGCCACCAGTGCCCAGCGGGAGGTAACAGATACGCAGTATTTT. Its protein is CATSAQREVTDTQYF.

CDR3 residues: CASERGGATDTQYF. The CDR3 bases are TGCGCCAGCGAGCGCGGGGGAGCCACAGATACGCAGTATTTT. The chain recombines TRBV5-1 with TRBJ2-3; 7 bases line up with TRBD2. Germline V gives CDR1 SGHRS, CDR2 YFSETQ. Losses at the gene ends were 7 bases for V and 2 bases for J; bases not matched to a gene: 7. CDR3 length: 14 residues.

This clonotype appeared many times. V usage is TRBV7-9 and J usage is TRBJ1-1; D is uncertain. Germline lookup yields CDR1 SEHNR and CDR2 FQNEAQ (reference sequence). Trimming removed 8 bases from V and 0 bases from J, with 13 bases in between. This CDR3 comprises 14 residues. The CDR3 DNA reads TGTGCCAGCTCCCCCCGGATAATGAACACTGAAGCTTTCTTT. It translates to CASSPRIMNTEAFF.

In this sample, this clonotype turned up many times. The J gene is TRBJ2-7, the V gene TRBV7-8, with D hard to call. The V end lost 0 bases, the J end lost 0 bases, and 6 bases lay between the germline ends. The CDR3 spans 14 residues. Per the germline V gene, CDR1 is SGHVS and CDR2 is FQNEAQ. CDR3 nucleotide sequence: TGTGCCAGCAGCTTAGCGTGGAGCTCCTACGAGCAGTACTTC. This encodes CASSLAWSSYEQYF.

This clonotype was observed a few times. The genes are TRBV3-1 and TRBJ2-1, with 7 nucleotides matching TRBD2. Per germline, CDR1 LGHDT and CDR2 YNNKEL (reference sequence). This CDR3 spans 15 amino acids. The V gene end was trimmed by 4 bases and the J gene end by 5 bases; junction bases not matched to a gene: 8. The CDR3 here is CASSLPVGGDNEQFF. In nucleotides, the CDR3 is TGTGCCAGCAGCCTCCCCGTGGGGGGGGACAATGAGCAGTTCTTC.

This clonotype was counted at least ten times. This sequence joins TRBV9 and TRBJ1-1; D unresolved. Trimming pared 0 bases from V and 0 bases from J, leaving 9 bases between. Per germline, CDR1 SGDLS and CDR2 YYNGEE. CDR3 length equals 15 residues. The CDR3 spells CASSVVPGLNTEAFF. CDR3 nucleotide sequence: TGTGCCAGCAGCGTAGTCCCGGGGTTGAACACTGAAGCTTTCTTT.

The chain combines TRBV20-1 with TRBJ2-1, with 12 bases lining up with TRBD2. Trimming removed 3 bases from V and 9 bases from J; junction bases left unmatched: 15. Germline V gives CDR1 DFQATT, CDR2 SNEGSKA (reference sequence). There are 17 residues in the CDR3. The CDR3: CSARDPGLAGTYAEQFF. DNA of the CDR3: TGCAGTGCTAGGGATCCAGGACTAGCGGGGACTTACGCTGAGCAGTTCTTC.

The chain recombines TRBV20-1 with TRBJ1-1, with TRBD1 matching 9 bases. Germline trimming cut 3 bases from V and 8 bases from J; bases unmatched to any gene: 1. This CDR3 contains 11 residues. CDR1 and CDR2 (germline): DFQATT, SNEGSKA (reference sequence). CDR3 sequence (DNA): TGCAGTGCTAGGGGGACAGGGGAAGCTTTCTTT. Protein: CSARGTGEAFF.

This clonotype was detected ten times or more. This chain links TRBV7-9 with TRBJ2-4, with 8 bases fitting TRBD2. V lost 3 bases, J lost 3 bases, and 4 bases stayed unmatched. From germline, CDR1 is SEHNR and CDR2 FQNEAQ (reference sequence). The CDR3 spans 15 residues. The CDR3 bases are TGTGCCAGCAGCTTCTTCGGGGGGGTCAAAAACATTCAGTACTTC. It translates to CASSFFGGVKNIQYF.

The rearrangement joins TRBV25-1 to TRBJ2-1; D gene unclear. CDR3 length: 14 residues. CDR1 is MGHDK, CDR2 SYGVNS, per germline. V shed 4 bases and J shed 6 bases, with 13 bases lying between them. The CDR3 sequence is CASSGSVWFNEQFF. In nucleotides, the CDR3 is TGTGCCAGCAGTGGGTCAGTGTGGTTCAATGAGCAGTTCTTC.

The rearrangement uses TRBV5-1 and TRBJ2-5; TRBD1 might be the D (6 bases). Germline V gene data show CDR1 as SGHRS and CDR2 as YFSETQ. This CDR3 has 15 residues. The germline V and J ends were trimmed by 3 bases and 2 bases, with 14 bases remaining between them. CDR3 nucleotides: TGCGCCAGCAGCTCGACAGGATTTGGGCAAGAGACCCAGTACTTC. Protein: CASSSTGFGQETQYF.

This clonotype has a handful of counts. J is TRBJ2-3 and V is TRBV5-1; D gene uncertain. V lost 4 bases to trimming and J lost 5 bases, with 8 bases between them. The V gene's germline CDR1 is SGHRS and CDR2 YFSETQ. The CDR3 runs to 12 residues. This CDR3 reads CASSLSQDTQYF. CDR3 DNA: TGCGCCAGCAGCCTGTCACAAGATACGCAGTATTTT.

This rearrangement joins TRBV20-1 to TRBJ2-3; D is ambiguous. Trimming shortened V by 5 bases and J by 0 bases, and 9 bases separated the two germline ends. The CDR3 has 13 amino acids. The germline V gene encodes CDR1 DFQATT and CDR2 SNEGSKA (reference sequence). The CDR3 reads CSAVGASTDTQYF. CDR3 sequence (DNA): TGCAGTGCTGTCGGAGCTAGCACAGATACGCAGTATTTT.

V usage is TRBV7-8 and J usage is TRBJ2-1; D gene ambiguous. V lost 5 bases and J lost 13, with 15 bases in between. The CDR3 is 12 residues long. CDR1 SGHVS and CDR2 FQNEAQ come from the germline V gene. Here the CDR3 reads CASSHPLGDQFF. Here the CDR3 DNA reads TGTGCCAGCAGCCACCCGTTGGGTGACCAGTTCTTC.

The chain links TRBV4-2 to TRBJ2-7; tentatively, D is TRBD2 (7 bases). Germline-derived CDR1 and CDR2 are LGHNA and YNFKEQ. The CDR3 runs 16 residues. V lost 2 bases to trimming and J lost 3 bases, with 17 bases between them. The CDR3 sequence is CASSQPVGAGDYEQYF. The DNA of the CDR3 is TGTGCCAGCAGCCAACCCGTGGGGGCGGGAGACTACGAGCAGTACTTC.

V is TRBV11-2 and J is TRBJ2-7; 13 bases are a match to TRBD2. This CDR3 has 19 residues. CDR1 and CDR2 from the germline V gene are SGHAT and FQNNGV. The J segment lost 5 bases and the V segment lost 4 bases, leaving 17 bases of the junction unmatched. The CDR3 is CASSSHSPTSGRSFNEQYF. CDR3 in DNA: TGTGCCAGCAGCTCCCATTCCCCGACTAGCGGGAGGTCTTTCAACGAGCAGTACTTC. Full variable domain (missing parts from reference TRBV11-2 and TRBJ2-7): EAGVAQSPRYKIIEKRQSVAFWCNPISGHATLYWYQQILGQGPKLLIQFQNNGVVDDSQLPKDRFSAERLKGVDSTLKIQPAKLEDSAVYLCASSSHSPTSGRSFNEQYFGPGTRLTVT.

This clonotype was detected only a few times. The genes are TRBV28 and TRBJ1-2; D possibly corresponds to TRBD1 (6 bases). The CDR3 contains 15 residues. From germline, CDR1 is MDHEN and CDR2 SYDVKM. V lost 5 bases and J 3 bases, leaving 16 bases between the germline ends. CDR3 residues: CASSGGQDSYYGYTF. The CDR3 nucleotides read TGTGCCAGCAGTGGTGGTCAGGACAGCTACTATGGCTACACCTTC.

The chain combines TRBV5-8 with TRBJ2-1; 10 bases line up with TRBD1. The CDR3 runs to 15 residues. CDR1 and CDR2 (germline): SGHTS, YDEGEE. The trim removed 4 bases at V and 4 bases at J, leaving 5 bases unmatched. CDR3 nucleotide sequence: TGTGCCAGCAGCCCAGGGACAGGGGTTTACAATGAGCAGTTCTTC. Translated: CASSPGTGVYNEQFF.

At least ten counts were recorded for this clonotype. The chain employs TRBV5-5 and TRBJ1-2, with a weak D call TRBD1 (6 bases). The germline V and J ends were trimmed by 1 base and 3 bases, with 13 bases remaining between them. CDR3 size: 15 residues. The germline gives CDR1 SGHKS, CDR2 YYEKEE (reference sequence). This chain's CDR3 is CASSLTGLIYYGYTF. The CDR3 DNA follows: TGTGCCAGCAGCTTGACAGGGCTTATATACTATGGCTACACCTTC.

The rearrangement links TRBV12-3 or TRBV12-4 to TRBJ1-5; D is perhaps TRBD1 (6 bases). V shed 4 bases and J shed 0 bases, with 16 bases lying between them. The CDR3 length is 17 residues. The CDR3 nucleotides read TGTGCCAGCAGTTCACAATTACAGGGAAATAGCAATCAGCCCCAGCATTTT. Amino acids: CASSSQLQGNSNQPQHF.

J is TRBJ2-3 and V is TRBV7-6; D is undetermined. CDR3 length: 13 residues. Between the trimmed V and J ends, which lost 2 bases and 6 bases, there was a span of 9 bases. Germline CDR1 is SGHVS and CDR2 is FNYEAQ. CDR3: CASSLIGPDTQYF. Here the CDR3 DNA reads TGTGCCAGCAGCTTAATTGGTCCGGATACGCAGTATTTT. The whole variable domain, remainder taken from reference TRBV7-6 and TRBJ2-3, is GAGVSQSPRYKVTKRGQDVALRCDPISGHVSLYWYRQALGQGPEFLTYFNYEAQQDKSGLPNDRFSAERPEGSISTLTIQRTEQRDSAMYRCASSLIGPDTQYFGPGTRLTVL.

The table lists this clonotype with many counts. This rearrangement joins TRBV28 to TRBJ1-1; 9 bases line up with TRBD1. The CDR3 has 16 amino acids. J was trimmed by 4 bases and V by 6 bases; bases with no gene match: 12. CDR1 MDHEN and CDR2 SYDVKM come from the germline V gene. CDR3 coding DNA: TGTGCCAGCAGACCCACTTCCGGGACAGGGTTCACTGAAGCTTTCTTT. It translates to CASRPTSGTGFTEAFF.